This T cell receptor beta chain comes out of a study of human T cells and chemical hapten exposure. Library construction involved attaching unique molecular identifiers to individual cDNA molecules, which allowed quantitative, reproducible TCR counting. In the authors' workflow: A per-sample median of roughly 96,000 TCRs was observed, with a range of about 20,000 to 750,000. TCRdb ran MiXCR on the RACE reads and lists one entry per CDR3 protein. Clone size and V and J calls follow TCRdb, not the original study. The sample has approximately 86,000 distinct CDR3 sequences, 11% seen once; the top ten hold 1.1%. Study results and caveats: Clustering by CDR3 similarity yielded significantly more large clusters from expanded TCRs than controls.

Time point of the sample: patch test 3, about 24 weeks after DPC sensitization. The sample's treatment: therapeutic diphenylcyclopropenone sensitization with weekly scalp DPC. Prior to each patch test being applied, blood was drawn. This clonotype was detected ten times or more. What it recognizes is unknown. The clonotype was recovered from a woman in her twenties or thirties with alopecia areata. Some clones in this sample may be carry-over from other donors' samples. The sample consisted of whole blood, taken in connection with sensitization to the hapten diphenylcyclopropenone (DPC).

The CDR3 spells CASSLPHYEQYF. CDR3 bases: TGTGCCAGCAGTTTACCCCACTACGAGCAGTACTTC. The chain is built from TRBV28 and TRBJ2-7; D gene uncertain. Between the trimmed V and J ends, which lost 2 bases and 3 bases, there was a span of 5 bases. CDR3 length: 12 residues. Germline CDR1 reads MDHEN; CDR2 reads SYDVKM.